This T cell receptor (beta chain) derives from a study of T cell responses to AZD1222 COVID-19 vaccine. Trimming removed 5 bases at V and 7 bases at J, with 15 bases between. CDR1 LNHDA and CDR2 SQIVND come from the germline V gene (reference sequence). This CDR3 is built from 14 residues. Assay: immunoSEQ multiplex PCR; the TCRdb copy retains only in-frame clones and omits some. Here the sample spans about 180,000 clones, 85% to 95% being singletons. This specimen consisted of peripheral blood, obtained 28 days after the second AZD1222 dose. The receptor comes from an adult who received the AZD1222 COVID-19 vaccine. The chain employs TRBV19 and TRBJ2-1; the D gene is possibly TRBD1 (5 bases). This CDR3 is CASSYGPTVNEQFF. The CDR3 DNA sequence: TGTGCCAGTAGTTATGGCCCGACAGTTAATGAGCAGTTCTTC.